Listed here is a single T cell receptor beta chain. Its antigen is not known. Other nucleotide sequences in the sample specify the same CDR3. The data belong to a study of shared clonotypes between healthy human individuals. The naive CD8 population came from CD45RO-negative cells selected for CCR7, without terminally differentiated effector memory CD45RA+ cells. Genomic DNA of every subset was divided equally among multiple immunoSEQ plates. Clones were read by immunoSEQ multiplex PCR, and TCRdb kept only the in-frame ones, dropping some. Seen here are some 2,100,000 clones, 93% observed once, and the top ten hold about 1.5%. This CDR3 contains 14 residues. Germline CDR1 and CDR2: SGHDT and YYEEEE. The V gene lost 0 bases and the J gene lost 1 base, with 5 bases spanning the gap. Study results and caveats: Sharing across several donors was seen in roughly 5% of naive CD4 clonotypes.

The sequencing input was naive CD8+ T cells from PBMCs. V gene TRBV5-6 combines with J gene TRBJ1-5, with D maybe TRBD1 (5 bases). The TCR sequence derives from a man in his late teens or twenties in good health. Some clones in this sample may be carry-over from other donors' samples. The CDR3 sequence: CASSLGQSNQPQHF. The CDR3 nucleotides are TGTGCCAGCAGCTTGGGACAGAGCAATCAGCCCCAGCATTTT.